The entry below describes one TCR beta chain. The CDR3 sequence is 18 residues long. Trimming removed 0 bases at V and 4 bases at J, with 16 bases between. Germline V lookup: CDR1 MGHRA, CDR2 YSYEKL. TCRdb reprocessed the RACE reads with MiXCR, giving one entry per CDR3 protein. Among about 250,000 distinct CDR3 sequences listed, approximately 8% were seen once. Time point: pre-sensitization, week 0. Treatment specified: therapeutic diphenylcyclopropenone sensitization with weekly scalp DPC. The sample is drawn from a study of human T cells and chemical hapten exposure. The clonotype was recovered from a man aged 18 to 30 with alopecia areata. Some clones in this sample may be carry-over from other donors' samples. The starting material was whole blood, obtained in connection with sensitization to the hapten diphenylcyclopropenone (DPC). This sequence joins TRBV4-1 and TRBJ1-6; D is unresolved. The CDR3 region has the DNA TGCGCCAGCAGCCAAGACGTGGACCTCCTCGGGTATAATTCACCCCTCCACTTT. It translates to CASSQDVDLLGYNSPLHF.